The T cell receptor beta chain under discussion was sequenced for a study of response to subunit inactivated influenza vaccine (dated 2018 in TCRdb). Concerning the study at large: Deep quantitative profiling of the T cell receptor repertoire was used in the study to follow responses to a trivalent subunit inactivated influenza vaccine. Broad study findings and their caveats: The authors suggested that each seasonal influenza vaccination may recruit only a limited number of new T cells.

V and J are truncated by 3 bases and 5 bases respectively, leaving an intervening sequence of 11 bases. CDR1 is given as SGHTA and CDR2 as FQGNSA, both from the germline V gene. The CDR3, from cysteine to phenylalanine, totals 13 residues. Only the CDR3 region is kept as DNA, spanning 39 bases read in frame from base 1. Receptor libraries were prepared by RT-PCR. The run used an Illumina HiSeq 2500. TCRdb trimmed public reads at Q25 via fastp, called clones via MiXCR and kept in-frame beta chains. Every distinct CDR3 protein forms one entry, paired with its most common genes and DNA. This sample has fewer than 700,000 distinct CDR3 sequences in its table, and roughly 13% of those were observed once. The ten largest account for less than 15% of the sample. In light of the paper, this sample's time point label describes: 45 days after influenza vaccine administration. Notes on this clonotype: Its antigen is currently not known. No base quality values were provided; no much bigger clone lies one nucleotide off.

This specimen consisted of PBMCs from blood, obtained 40 to 50 days after vaccination. Recombination joined TRBV7-2 with TRBJ2-7; confidence is insufficient to name the D gene. This receptor was taken from a man in his fifties who received an inactivated influenza vaccine. Donor details come from another sample of the same person, matched by shared clones. CDR3 protein: CASSFYRSNEQYF. The DNA sequence follows: TGTGCCAGCAGCTTTTATAGGTCCAACGAGCAGTACTTC.